A single sample gave rise to the 32 T cell receptor beta chains below, sequenced in a study of cytomegalovirus exposure and HLA in healthy donors (dated by TCRdb to the late 2010s). The library was made by the immunoSEQ multiplex PCR assay. The multiplex PCR relied on a mix of 60 forward primers for TCR Vbeta segments and 13 reverse primers for TCR Jbeta segments. The immuneACCESS repertoire file appears here via TCRdb, limited to in-frame rearrangements. These files lack a portion of the clones; in checked studies, under half of the deficit traces to unresolved V genes, and the cause of the others is not known. This sample comprises 200,000 to 250,000 clones, about 80% of them detected only once. The ten top clones hold more than 0.45% of the sample. Material: PBMCs. The receptors were sampled from a woman aged 40-49 years in good health and CMV-seronegative.

The genes are TRBV15 and TRBJ1-5; 10 bases fit TRBD1. V shed 3 bases and J 5 bases; nucleotides not matched to a gene: 1. The CDR3 is 14 residues long. Germline CDR1 is LNHNV and CDR2 is YYDKDF (reference sequence). CDR3 nucleotides: TGTGCCACCAGCAGGACAGGGGGCGATCAGCCCCAGCATTTT. Amino acid sequence: CATSRTGGDQPQHF.

This rearrangement joins TRBV29-1 to TRBJ1-1; perhaps TRBD1 as D (6 bases). This CDR3 contains 15 residues. Germline assignment: CDR1 SQVTM and CDR2 ANQGSEA. Trimming took off 4 bases at V and 2 bases at J, with 17 bases between the two ends. The DNA of the CDR3 is TGCAGCGTTGCAAATAGGGGAGGGGGTAACACTGAAGCTTTCTTT. Translation gives CSVANRGGGNTEAFF.

The chain recombines TRBV6-5 with TRBJ1-5, with D unresolved. Trimming removed 6 bases from V and 0 bases from J, with 12 bases in between. Per the germline V gene, CDR1 is MNHEY and CDR2 is SVGAGI. The length of the CDR3 is 15 residues. CDR3 amino acids: CASRITQFSNQPQHF. In DNA, the CDR3 is TGTGCCAGCAGAATAACGCAGTTTAGCAATCAGCCCCAGCATTTT.

The chain recombines TRBV5-8 with TRBJ1-5; 11 bases map to TRBD1. The CDR3 extends over 16 amino acids. Germline V gene data show CDR1 as SGHTS and CDR2 as YDEGEE. V was pared by 2 bases and J by 1 base, with 2 bases of the junction left unmatched. The DNA for the CDR3 is TGTGCCAGCAGCTTTGGGACAGGGGGAAGCAATCAGCCCCAGCATTTT. The encoded protein is CASSFGTGGSNQPQHF.

The rearrangement links TRBV2 to TRBJ1-6, with D hard to call. V gave up 4 bases and J gave up 9 bases, with 16 bases separating them. The germline V gene encodes CDR1 SNHLY and CDR2 FYNNEI. This CDR3 contains 15 residues. The CDR3 nucleotides are TGTGCCAGCAGTGGAGGCTCAAACTTCGGTTCACCCCTCCACTTT. Translating gives CASSGGSNFGSPLHF.

The chain links TRBV5-1 to TRBJ1-2; 8 bases align to TRBD1. This CDR3 contains 15 residues. Germline-derived CDR1 and CDR2 are SGHRS and YFSETQ. J lost 6 bases, V lost 3 bases, and 10 bases had no gene match. The CDR3 sequence is CASSSQTLQGDGYTF. The DNA of the CDR3 is TGCGCCAGCAGCTCGCAGACCCTACAGGGGGATGGCTACACCTTC. Supplemented by reference TRBV5-1 and TRBJ1-2, the full variable domain reads KAGVTQTPRYLIKTRGQQVTLSCSPISGHRSVSWYQQTPGQGLQFLFEYFSETQRNKGNFPGRFSGRQFSNSRSEMNVSTLELGDSALYLCASSSQTLQGDGYTFGSGTRLTVV.

The chain combines TRBV5-1 with TRBJ1-2; D uncertain. Germline V lookup: CDR1 SGHRS, CDR2 YFSETQ. V lost 4 bases, J lost 3 bases, and 7 bases lay in between. This CDR3 is built from 12 residues. The CDR3 spells CASSRGDYGYTF. Written as DNA, the CDR3 is TGCGCCAGCAGCCGCGGGGACTATGGCTACACCTTC.

V gene TRBV5-1 combines with J gene TRBJ2-7; 8 bases agree with TRBD2. V shed 5 bases, J shed 3 bases, and the junction held 4 bases outside the gene matches. CDR1 is SGHRS and CDR2 is YFSETQ in the germline V gene. This CDR3 has 13 amino acids. The CDR3 here is CASSTSGNYEQYF. The CDR3 DNA reads TGCGCCAGCAGTACTAGCGGTAACTACGAGCAGTACTTC.

The J gene is TRBJ2-7, the V gene TRBV14, with D maybe TRBD1 (7 bases). Per germline, CDR1 SGHDN and CDR2 FVKESK. This CDR3 region has 15 residues. V lost 4 bases, J lost 5 bases, and 18 bases lay in between. The CDR3 sequence is CASSPPGGSWNEQYF. The CDR3 nucleotides are TGTGCCAGCAGCCCCCCAGGGGGGAGTTGGAACGAGCAGTACTTC.

The chain couples TRBV6-1 to TRBJ1-5; D possibly corresponds to TRBD1 (5 bases). V dropped 2 bases and J dropped 5 bases, with 10 bases sitting between them. Germline V lookup: CDR1 MNHNS, CDR2 SASEGT. The CDR3 has 14 residues. CDR3 in amino acids: CASSENRFYQPQHF. The DNA of the CDR3 is TGTGCCAGCAGTGAAAACAGGTTCTATCAGCCCCAGCATTTT.

This chain links TRBV30 with TRBJ1-5, with a possible D match to TRBD1 (5 bases). Trimming took 3 bases from V and 4 from J, leaving 19 bases between them. The CDR3 contains 16 residues. Germline V gene lookup returns CDR1 GTSNPN and CDR2 SVGIG (reference sequence). CDR3 loop: CAWSPGPGRTNQPQHF. DNA for the CDR3: TGTGCCTGGAGCCCCGGTCCAGGGCGGACAAATCAGCCCCAGCATTTT.

V usage is TRBV2 and J usage is TRBJ1-2; D remains ambiguous. Deletions cut 8 bases from V and 2 bases from J, with 9 bases between. The CDR3 totals 12 residues. Germline V gene lookup returns CDR1 SNHLY and CDR2 FYNNEI. This chain's CDR3 is CASRKQNYGYTF. CDR3 DNA: TGTGCCAGCCGTAAACAGAACTATGGCTACACCTTC.

The chain combines TRBV29-1 with TRBJ1-4, with 9 bases aligning to TRBD1. Trimming at V came to 5 bases and at J to 2 bases, leaving 3 bases not matched to a gene. There are 14 residues in the CDR3. Germline assignment: CDR1 SQVTM and CDR2 ANQGSEA. This CDR3 is CSVLQGATNEKLFF. The CDR3 DNA is TGCAGCGTTCTACAGGGGGCGACTAATGAAAAACTGTTTTTT.

This rearrangement joins TRBV7-3 to TRBJ1-6; D is uncertain. The CDR3 has 13 residues. The germline V gene encodes CDR1 SGHTA and CDR2 FQGTGA. The V gene lost 4 bases and the J gene lost 8 bases, with 9 bases spanning the gap. The CDR3 is CASSSGLDSPLHF. CDR3 DNA: TGTGCCAGCAGCTCCGGACTAGATTCACCCCTCCACTTT. The whole variable domain, filled in from reference TRBV7-3 and TRBJ1-6, reads GAGVSQTPSNKVTEKGKYVELRCDPISGHTALYWYRQSLGQGPEFLIYFQGTGAADDSGLPNDRFFAVRPEGSVSTLKIQRTERGDSAVYLCASSSGLDSPLHFGNGTRLTVT.

The V gene is TRBV18, the J gene TRBJ2-2, with a weak D call TRBD1 (6 bases). The CDR3 totals 17 residues. CDR1 is KGHSH, CDR2 LQKENI, per germline. Trimming took off 1 base at V and 6 bases at J, with 18 bases between the two ends. This CDR3 reads CASSPLLGQIRPGELFF. CDR3 DNA sequence: TGTGCCAGCTCACCACTACTAGGACAGATTCGACCCGGGGAGCTGTTTTTT.

The rearrangement uses TRBV7-2 and TRBJ2-3; TRBD2 matches at 7 bases. J was trimmed by 4 bases and V by 1 base; bases with no gene match: 5. The germline V gene has CDR1 SGHTA and CDR2 FQGNSA. The CDR3 is 15 amino acids. CDR3 amino acids: CASSLGSGRSDTQYF. CDR3 bases: TGTGCCAGCAGCTTAGGTAGCGGGCGTTCAGATACGCAGTATTTT.

The chain is built from TRBV10-3 and TRBJ1-1; 7 nucleotides match TRBD1. The CDR3 loop spans 16 amino acids. Germline loops: CDR1 ENHRY, CDR2 SYGVKD. V was clipped by 3 bases and J by 2 bases; unmatched bases: 9. The CDR3 here is CAISDPPRQGNTEAFF. CDR3 bases: TGTGCCATCAGTGACCCCCCGAGACAGGGTAACACTGAAGCTTTCTTT.

The V gene is TRBV19, the J gene TRBJ1-6; 7 positions agree with TRBD1. Germline-derived CDR1 and CDR2 are LNHDA and SQIVND (reference sequence). CDR3 size: 16 residues. With V trimmed by 1 base and J by 6 bases, 6 bases remained unmatched. The DNA for the CDR3 is TGTGCCAGTAGTATAGCCATTCGGGACAGTAATTCACCCCTCCACTTT. As protein: CASSIAIRDSNSPLHF.

The chain employs TRBV4-1 and TRBJ2-2; 12 bases fit TRBD2. Germline V gives CDR1 MGHRA, CDR2 YSYEKL. The CDR3 is 16 amino acids. Unmatched junction bases numbered 4, after V lost 5 bases and J lost 3 bases. In DNA, the CDR3 is TGCGCCAGCAGCTGGCGACTAGCGGGGGACACCGGGGAGCTGTTTTTT. Protein sequence: CASSWRLAGDTGELFF.

V gene TRBV7-8 combines with J gene TRBJ1-6; no clear D. There are 15 residues in the CDR3. V lost 4 bases to trimming and J lost 9 bases, with 16 bases between them. Per germline, CDR1 SGHVS and CDR2 FQNEAQ. CDR3 nucleotide sequence: TGTGCCAGCAGCTCGCCTTCAGGCGCCGTTTCACCCCTCCACTTT. Residues: CASSSPSGAVSPLHF.

The CDR3 is CASSGRGGAAYNEQFF. Written as DNA, the CDR3 is TGTGCCAGCAGCGGACGAGGGGGGGCGGCCTACAATGAGCAGTTCTTC. The chain is built from TRBV2 and TRBJ2-1; weak D call: TRBD2 (7 bases). Trimming left V 6 bases short and J 2 bases short, with 17 bases between. The CDR3 length is 16 residues. Germline values: CDR1 SNHLY, CDR2 FYNNEI.

The chain combines TRBV11-2 with TRBJ2-5; 8 bases fit TRBD1. There are 15 residues in the CDR3. Germline V gives CDR1 SGHAT, CDR2 FQNNGV. The J segment lost 3 bases and the V segment lost 1 base, leaving 4 bases of the junction unmatched. CDR3 DNA: TGTGCCAGCAGCTTAGGGACAGGGACAGAAGAGACCCAGTACTTC. It translates to CASSLGTGTEETQYF.

The V call is TRBV2, the J call TRBJ2-5, with 9 bases that match TRBD1. The CDR3 extends over 15 amino acids. V lost 5 bases and J lost 1; bases outside the gene matches: 5. The V gene's germline CDR1 is SNHLY and CDR2 FYNNEI. The CDR3 loop reads CASSKDRGFQETQYF. CDR3 DNA: TGTGCCAGCAGTAAGGACAGGGGCTTCCAAGAGACCCAGTACTTC.

The chain joins TRBV9 to TRBJ2-3; unclear D gene. CDR3 length: 15 residues. The germline gives CDR1 SGDLS, CDR2 YYNGEE. Deletions cut 2 bases from V and 2 bases from J, with 12 bases between. In DNA, the CDR3 is TGTGCCAGCAGCGTTGGCTCCCAGAACACAGATACGCAGTATTTT. Protein product: CASSVGSQNTDTQYF.

The chain joins TRBV28 to TRBJ2-2; unclear D gene. This CDR3 is 15 amino acids long. Germline CDR1 MDHEN, CDR2 SYDVKM. Trimming shortened V by 7 bases and J by 1 base, and 13 bases separated the two germline ends. In DNA, the CDR3 is TGTGCCAGCACTCTTCCTCGAGGGAACACCGGGGAGCTGTTTTTT. It translates to CASTLPRGNTGELFF. The variable domain in full, completed from reference TRBV28 and TRBJ2-2, reads DVKVTQSSRYLVKRTGEKVFLECVQDMDHENMFWYRQDPGLGLRLIYFSYDVKMKEKGDIPEGYSVSREKKERFSLILESASTNQTSMYLCASTLPRGNTGELFFGEGSRLTVL.

The chain combines TRBV30 with TRBJ1-3, with unresolved D. The CDR3 length is 14 residues. Germline CDR1 is GTSNPN and CDR2 is SVGIG (reference sequence). Trimming took off 2 bases at V and 0 bases at J, with 8 bases between the two ends. This chain's CDR3 is CAWSSKSSGNTIYF. The CDR3 nucleotides read TGTGCCTGGAGTAGCAAGAGCTCTGGAAACACCATATATTTT.

The chain links TRBV14 to TRBJ1-4; 7 positions match TRBD1. Germline CDR1 and CDR2: SGHDN and FVKESK. This CDR3 is 15 amino acids long. J was trimmed by 6 bases and V by 4 bases; bases with no gene match: 8. CDR3 sequence reads: CASSRTGQRYEKLFF. CDR3 sequence (DNA): TGTGCCAGCAGCCGGACGGGACAGCGGTATGAAAAACTGTTTTTT.

The chain is built from TRBV4-3 and TRBJ2-5; possible D gene TRBD1, 6 bases. V was cut by 1 base and J by 3 bases, with 9 bases left in between. The CDR3 consists of 14 residues. Germline V lookup: CDR1 LGHNA, CDR2 YSLEER. CDR3 sequence: CASSQVRGKETQYF. The CDR3 DNA sequence: TGCGCCAGCAGCCAAGTAAGGGGGAAAGAGACCCAGTACTTC.

The rearrangement links TRBV4-3 to TRBJ2-7, with 7 bases lining up with TRBD2. This CDR3 comprises 15 residues. V gave up 0 bases and J gave up 4 bases; unmatched junction bases: 6. Germline V lookup: CDR1 LGHNA, CDR2 YSLEER. The CDR3 nucleotides read TGCGCCAGCAGCCAAGATATGGGGGGAGGGTACGAGCAGTACTTC. This sequence encodes CASSQDMGGGYEQYF.

The gene calls are TRBV7-3 and TRBJ2-3, with a weak D call TRBD2 (6 bases). The V and J ends lost 2 bases and 2 bases respectively, with 11 bases between them. The CDR3 spans 15 residues. CDR1 is SGHTA and CDR2 is FQGTGA in the germline V gene. This CDR3 is CASSLLGGDTDTQYF. The CDR3 DNA follows: TGTGCCAGCAGCTTACTCGGGGGTGACACAGATACGCAGTATTTT.

V and J are TRBV7-9 and TRBJ2-5, with a possible D match to TRBD2 (6 bases). The CDR3 runs 13 residues. Trimming shortened V by 5 bases and J by 2 bases, and 9 bases separated the two germline ends. CDR1 is SEHNR, CDR2 FQNEAQ, per germline (reference sequence). This CDR3 is CASSLRGQETQYF. The CDR3 DNA sequence: TGTGCCAGCAGCCTCCGGGGGCAAGAGACCCAGTACTTC.

The chain carries TRBV7-8 and TRBJ2-7; tentatively, D is TRBD2 (5 bases). Germline values: CDR1 SGHVS, CDR2 FQNEAQ. The germline V and J ends were trimmed by 5 bases and 1 base, with 12 bases remaining between them. CDR3 length: 14 amino acids. The CDR3 spells CASSPSRGSYEQYF. The CDR3 nucleotides read TGTGCCAGCAGCCCGTCTCGGGGTTCCTACGAGCAGTACTTC.